This record covers a single T cell receptor (beta chain). Its antigen is still unknown. Per-nucleotide qualities are absent, and no much larger clonotype sits a single base away. RNA was extracted with the RNeasy kit and roughly 0.5 to 1 ug was reverse transcribed using random hexamers. The immunoSEQ multiplex PCR assay, which covers 54 Vbeta and 13 Jbeta segments, was used to amplify TCR beta CDR3 regions. Bias from PCR amplification was corrected by using a synthetic template baseline for primer optimization and for computational correction. Turning to the authors' computational methods: Reads were annotated to V, D and J genes according to IMGT and were analyzed with immunoSEQ Analyzer, with only productive sequences retained. Clonality was computed as one minus Shannon entropy normalized by log2 of the number of productive unique sequences. Public and private clones were assessed among the 100 most prevalent clones of each patient and control. Clones were defined as Susac-specific if absent from the healthy and MS cohorts, from 1052 published viral clones and from other ImmuneACCESS disease sequences. TCRdb reran the public reads through fastp at Q25 and MiXCR, keeping productive beta chains. Rows with one shared CDR3 protein collapse into an entry with the most common genes and DNA. TCRdb's processing, not the authors', yielded these V and J calls. A total of approximately 300,000 distinct CDR3 sequences appear in this sample, around 85% of them only once. 0.2% to 0.25% of the sample is taken by the ten largest.

The data are from a study of CD8 T cells in Susac syndrome (dated by TCRdb to between 2017 and 2020). General notes on the study: Repertoire sequencing was used to test whether CD8+ T cell activation and differentiation in Susac syndrome was antigen driven. CD8+ T cell repertoire clonality was compared between eleven to twelve healthy donors, approximately 14 Susac syndrome patients and roughly 15 multiple sclerosis patients. Beyond this particular receptor, the publication reports: The number of individuals in the TCR sequencing and HLA analysis was recognized as being relatively small.

The germline V gene supplies CDR1 WSHSY and CDR2 SAAADI. The V end loses 4 bases and the J end loses 5 bases, and a stretch of 14 bases separates them. From the cysteine up to the phenylalanine, the CDR3 has a length of 14 residues. Only the CDR3 portion is preserved as DNA: 42 bases, with reading frame beginning at the first base. Peripheral blood CD8+ and CD4+ T cells from healthy donors, Susac syndrome patients and multiple sclerosis patients were profiled by high-throughput TCR beta sequencing. Treatment-naive patients with stable or active relapsing-remitting disease fulfilling revised McDonald criteria were used as multiple sclerosis controls. CD8+ TEMRA cells were enriched by FACS, while bulk CD8+ and CD4+ T cells were purified by magnetic negative isolation. Blood was drawn into EDTA tubes, processed within 24 hours, and PBMCs were isolated by density gradient centrifugation. PBMCs intended for TCR sequencing were cryopreserved in liquid nitrogen and were subsequently thawed in a 37 degrees C water bath. A purity of at least 90% was achieved for sorted or isolated CD4+, CD8+ and CD8+ TEMRA cells.

The sequenced sample consisted of CD8+ T cells from PBMCs. This receptor was taken from a human donor with multiple sclerosis. The rearranged segments are TRBV10-2 and TRBJ1-1; the D gene is possibly TRBD1, with 5 bases matching. The nucleotide sequence reads TGCGCCAGCAGTGTAGCAGGGCCAAAGACTGAAGCTTTCTTT. The translation is CASSVAGPKTEAFF.